Sequencing of this T cell receptor beta chain was carried out in a study of vaccination and CD4 T cells after COVID-19. Study-wide background: Four females and six males made up the convalescents, two of whom were Hispanic. The stimulating agents, overlapping spike peptides, came from SARS-CoV-2, HCoV-NL63, HCoV-OC43 and HCoV-229E.

With respect to this clonotype: Its antigen remains unknown.

Once obtained from cultured CD4+ T cells, the DNA was sequenced using the Oncomine TCR Beta short-read assay. Scientists extracted genomic DNA from CD4+ T cells grown in culture. Using its own MiXCR run on the PCR reads, TCRdb lists one record per CDR3 protein. The data contain more than 12,000 distinct CDR3 sequences, around 75% of them singletons. As for treatment: roughly 10-day PBMC culture with coronavirus spike peptide pools or control peptides (ViraFEST assay). The culture of two million PBMCs per well included 8 to 10 IU/ml IL-2 and roughly 10 ug/ml peptide pools. This CDR3 contains 12 residues. Trimming pared 6 bases from V and 7 bases from J, leaving 12 bases between.

The sequence was collected from a human donor who received a COVID-19 vaccine. The chain recombines TRBV12-3 or TRBV12-4 with TRBJ2-5; tentative D call: TRBD2 (7 bases). The sample here was CD4+ T cells from blood, cultured in vitro, taken after SARS-CoV-2 vaccination. This CDR3 reads CASRQGGGTQYF. The CDR3 DNA sequence: TGTGCCAGCAGGCAAGGGGGGGGGACCCAGTACTTC.